The clone carrying this T cell receptor beta chain was detected a few times. The data stem from a study of CD8+ T cells in alopecia areata. After isolation, RNA underwent reverse transcription to generate cDNA as the sequencing template. Assay: immunoSEQ multiplex PCR; the TCRdb copy retains only in-frame clones and omits some. The sample shows about 150,000 clones, around 50% of them seen only once. V was pared by 0 bases and J by 1 base, with 11 bases between. This CDR3 region has 17 residues. Germline V gives CDR1 SGDLS, CDR2 YYNGEE. This receptor was obtained from a human donor with alopecia areata. The chain carries TRBV9 and TRBJ2-6; the D call may be TRBD1 or TRBD2 (5 bases each). The source material was CD4+ T cells sorted from blood. The CDR3 reads CASSVEKRGSGANVLTF. The CDR3 bases are TGTGCCAGCAGCGTAGAGAAGAGGGGTTCTGGGGCCAACGTCCTGACTTTC.